The entry that follows covers one T cell receptor (beta chain) sequence. Membership in each cohort depended on participant-reported clinical history. Before they entered the study, exposed participants had met a COVID-19 case within 2 weeks. The data belong to a study of blood T cell repertoires in COVID-19. The germline CDR1 and CDR2 sequences are WNHNN and SYGVQD (reference sequence). The CDR3 is 15 residues long. After removal of 3 bases from V and 10 bases from J, the junction contained 12 bases not matched to a gene. The repertoire was sequenced with immunoSEQ multiplex PCR; TCRdb's copy has only in-frame clones and lacks some. This table has 210,000 or so clones, about four fifths appearing once.

The sample was PBMCs or T cells enriched from blood (not recorded which). This receptor was obtained from a woman between 50 and 59 years old who had been exposed to COVID-19. The V gene is TRBV10-1, the J gene TRBJ1-1; 9 bases fit TRBD1. The CDR3 coding sequence is TGCGCCAGCAGTGACCCGGAGGGACAGGGAAGTGTAGCTTTCTTT. This encodes CASSDPEGQGSVAFF.